The subject of this entry is one T cell receptor beta chain. Between the trimmed V and J ends, which lost 0 bases and 1 base, there was a span of 11 bases. The CDR3 has 15 amino acids. Looked up from germline, CDR1 is SGHKS and CDR2 is YYEKEE (reference sequence). This sample was included in a study of blood T cell repertoires in COVID-19. Across the study: Both acute and convalescent COVID-19 samples were obtained from the United States, Italy and Spain. In each case, the material was cDNA or gDNA derived from T cells, B-cell-depleted T cells, or PBMCs.

In the study's own analysis: The assay estimated nucleated cells by amplifying reference gene primers. Some clones are missing from TCRdb's copy, which holds only in-frame ones; the method was immunoSEQ multiplex PCR. D and trimming were read from the DNA, whereas the V and J calls and clone size are those reported in that table. The repertoire holds 100,000 to 150,000 clones, with approximately 90% as singletons. J is TRBJ2-7 and V is TRBV5-5; D unresolved. The sequence was obtained from a man in his 70s with active COVID-19. The sample comprised peripheral blood. The CDR3 spells CASSLAPGSSYEQYF. In nucleotides, the CDR3 is TGTGCCAGCAGCTTGGCCCCGGGTAGTTCCTACGAGCAGTACTTC.